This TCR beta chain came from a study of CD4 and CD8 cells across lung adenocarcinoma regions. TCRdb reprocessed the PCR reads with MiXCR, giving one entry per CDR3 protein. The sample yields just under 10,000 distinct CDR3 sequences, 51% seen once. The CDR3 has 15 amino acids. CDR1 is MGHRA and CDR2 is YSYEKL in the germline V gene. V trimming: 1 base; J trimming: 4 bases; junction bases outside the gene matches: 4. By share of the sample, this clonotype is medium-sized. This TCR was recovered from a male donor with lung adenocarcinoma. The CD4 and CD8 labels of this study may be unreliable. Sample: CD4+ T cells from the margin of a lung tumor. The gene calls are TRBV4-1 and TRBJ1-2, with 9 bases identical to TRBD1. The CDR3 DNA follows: TGCGCCAGCAGCCAAGGCGGGACAGGGCGCTATGGCTACACCTTC. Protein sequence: CASSQGGTGRYGYTF.